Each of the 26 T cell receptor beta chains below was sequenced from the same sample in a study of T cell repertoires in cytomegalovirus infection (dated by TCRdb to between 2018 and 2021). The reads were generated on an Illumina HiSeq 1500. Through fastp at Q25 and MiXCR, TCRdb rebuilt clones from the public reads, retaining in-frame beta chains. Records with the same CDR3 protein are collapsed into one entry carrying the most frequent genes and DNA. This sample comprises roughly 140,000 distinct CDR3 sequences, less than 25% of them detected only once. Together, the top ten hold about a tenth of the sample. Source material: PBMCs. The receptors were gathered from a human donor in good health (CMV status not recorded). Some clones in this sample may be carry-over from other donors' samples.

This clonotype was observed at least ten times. CDR3 region: CASSQNREDQPQHF. For the CDR3, the DNA is TGTGCCAGCAGCCAAAACAGGGAAGATCAGCCCCAGCATTTT. The chain joins TRBV11-2 to TRBJ1-5; possible D gene TRBD1, 6 bases. This CDR3 spans 14 amino acids. V lost 5 bases, J lost 5 bases, and 13 bases lay in between. CDR1 is SGHAT and CDR2 is FQNNGV in the germline V gene. Combining the CDR3 with reference TRBV11-2 and TRBJ1-5 gives the whole variable domain EAGVAQSPRYKIIEKRQSVAFWCNPISGHATLYWYQQILGQGPKLLIQFQNNGVVDDSQLPKDRFSAERLKGVDSTLKIQPAKLEDSAVYLCASSQNREDQPQHFGDGTRLSIL.

The CDR3 is CASSLGQVGANSPLHF. The CDR3 bases are TGTGCCAGCAGCCTGGGACAGGTCGGAGCTAATTCACCCCTCCACTTT. V usage is TRBV6-1 and J usage is TRBJ1-6; 8 bases are shared with TRBD1. This CDR3 is 16 amino acids long. V was clipped by 6 bases and J by 6 bases; unmatched bases: 10. Germline CDR1 reads MNHNS; CDR2 reads SASEGT.

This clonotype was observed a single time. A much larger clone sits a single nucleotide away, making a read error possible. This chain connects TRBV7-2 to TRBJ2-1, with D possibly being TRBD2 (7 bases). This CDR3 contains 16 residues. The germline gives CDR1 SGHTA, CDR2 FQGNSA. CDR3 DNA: TGTGCCAGCAGCTCCCCCTTGGGGGGGGCTTCCAATGACCAGTTCTTC. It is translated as CASSSPLGGASNDQFF.

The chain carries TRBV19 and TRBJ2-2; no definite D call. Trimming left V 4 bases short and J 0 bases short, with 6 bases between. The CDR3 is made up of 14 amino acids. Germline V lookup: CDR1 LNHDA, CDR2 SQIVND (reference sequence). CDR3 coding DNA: TGTGCCAGTAGTACCTGGGCGAACACCGGGGAGCTGTTTTTT. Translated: CASSTWANTGELFF.

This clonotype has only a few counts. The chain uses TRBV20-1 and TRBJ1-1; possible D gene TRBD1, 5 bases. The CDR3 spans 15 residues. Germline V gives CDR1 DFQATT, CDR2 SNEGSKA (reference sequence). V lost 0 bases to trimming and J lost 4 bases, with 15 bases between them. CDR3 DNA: TGCAGTGCTAGAGATACAAGGGGCGCGGGCACTGAAGCTTTCTTT. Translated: CSARDTRGAGTEAFF.

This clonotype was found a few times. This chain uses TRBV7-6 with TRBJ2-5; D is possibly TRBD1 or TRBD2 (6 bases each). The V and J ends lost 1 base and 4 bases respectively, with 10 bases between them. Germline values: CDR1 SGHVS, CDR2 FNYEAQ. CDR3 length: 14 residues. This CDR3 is CASSLEGGRETQYF. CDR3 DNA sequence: TGTGCCAGCAGCTTAGAGGGGGGTCGAGAGACCCAGTACTTC.

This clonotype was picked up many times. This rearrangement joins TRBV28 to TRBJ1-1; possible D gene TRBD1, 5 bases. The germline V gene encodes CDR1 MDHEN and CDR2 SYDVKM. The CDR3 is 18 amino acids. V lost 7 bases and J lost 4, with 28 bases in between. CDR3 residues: CASTTMSGMWSIGTEAFF. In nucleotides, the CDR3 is TGTGCCAGCACCACAATGTCAGGGATGTGGAGTATCGGCACTGAAGCTTTCTTT. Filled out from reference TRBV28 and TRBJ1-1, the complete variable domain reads DVKVTQSSRYLVKRTGEKVFLECVQDMDHENMFWYRQDPGLGLRLIYFSYDVKMKEKGDIPEGYSVSREKKERFSLILESASTNQTSMYLCASTTMSGMWSIGTEAFFGQGTRLTVV.

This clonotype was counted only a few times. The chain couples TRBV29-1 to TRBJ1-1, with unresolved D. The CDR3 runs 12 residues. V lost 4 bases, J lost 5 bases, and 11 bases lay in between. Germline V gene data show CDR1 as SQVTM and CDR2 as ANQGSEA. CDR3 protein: CSVVGEGTEAFF. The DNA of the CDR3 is TGCAGCGTTGTTGGGGAAGGGACTGAAGCTTTCTTT.

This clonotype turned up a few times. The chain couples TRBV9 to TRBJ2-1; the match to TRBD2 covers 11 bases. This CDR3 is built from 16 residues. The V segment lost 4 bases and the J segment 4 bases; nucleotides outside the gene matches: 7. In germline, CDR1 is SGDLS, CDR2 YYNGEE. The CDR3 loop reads CASSTGLAGSYNEQFF. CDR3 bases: TGTGCCAGCAGCACCGGACTAGCGGGTTCGTACAATGAGCAGTTCTTC.

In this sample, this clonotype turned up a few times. The CDR3, as DNA: TGTGCCAGCAGTATTACTAGCGGGAAGTCGCAGTACTTC. Protein: CASSITSGKSQYF. The rearrangement joins TRBV28 to TRBJ2-7, with 10 nucleotides matching TRBD2. The CDR3 contains 13 residues. J was trimmed by 9 bases and V by 5 bases; bases with no gene match: 7. CDR1 is MDHEN, CDR2 SYDVKM, per germline. Looking up the rest from reference TRBV28 and TRBJ2-7 gives the full variable domain: DVKVTQSSRYLVKRTGEKVFLECVQDMDHENMFWYRQDPGLGLRLIYFSYDVKMKEKGDIPEGYSVSREKKERFSLILESASTNQTSMYLCASSITSGKSQYFGPGTRLTVT.

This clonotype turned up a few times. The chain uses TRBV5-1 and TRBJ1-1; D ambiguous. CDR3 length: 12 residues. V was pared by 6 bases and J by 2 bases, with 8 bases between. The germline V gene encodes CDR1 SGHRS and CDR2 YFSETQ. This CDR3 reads CASKFQNTEAFF. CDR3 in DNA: TGCGCCAGCAAGTTCCAAAACACTGAAGCTTTCTTT.

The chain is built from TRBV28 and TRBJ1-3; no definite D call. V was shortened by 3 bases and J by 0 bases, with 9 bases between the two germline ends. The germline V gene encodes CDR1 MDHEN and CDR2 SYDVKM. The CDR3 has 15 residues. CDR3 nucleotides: TGTGCCAGCAGTTTCGACCCGCGCTCTGGAAACACCATATATTTT. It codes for CASSFDPRSGNTIYF.

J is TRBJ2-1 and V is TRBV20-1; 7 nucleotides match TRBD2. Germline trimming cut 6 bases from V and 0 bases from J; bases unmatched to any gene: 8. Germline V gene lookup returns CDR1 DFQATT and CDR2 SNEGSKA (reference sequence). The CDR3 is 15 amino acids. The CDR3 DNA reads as TGCAGTGCCCTTAGCGGGTCATCCTCCTACAATGAGCAGTTCTTC. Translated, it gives CSALSGSSSYNEQFF.

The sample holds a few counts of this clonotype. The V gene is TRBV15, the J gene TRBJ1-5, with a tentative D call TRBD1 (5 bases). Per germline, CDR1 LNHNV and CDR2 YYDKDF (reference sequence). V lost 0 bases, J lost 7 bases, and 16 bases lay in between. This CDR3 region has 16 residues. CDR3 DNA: TGTGCCACCAGCAGAGATCGACAGTTTTCTACCCAGCCCCAGCATTTT. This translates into CATSRDRQFSTQPQHF.

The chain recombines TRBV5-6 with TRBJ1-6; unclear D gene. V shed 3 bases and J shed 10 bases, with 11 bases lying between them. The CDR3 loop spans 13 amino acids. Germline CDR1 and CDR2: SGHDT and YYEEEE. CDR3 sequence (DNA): TGTGCCAGCAGCTCCCATGCGAGCTCACCCCTCCACTTT. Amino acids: CASSSHASSPLHF.

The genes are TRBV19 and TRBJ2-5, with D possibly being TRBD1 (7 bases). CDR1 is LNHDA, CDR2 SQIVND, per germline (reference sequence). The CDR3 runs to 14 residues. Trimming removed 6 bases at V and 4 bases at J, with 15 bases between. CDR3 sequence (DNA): TGTGCCAGTAGGAGGAGACAGGGAGGAGAGACCCAGTACTTC. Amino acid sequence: CASRRRQGGETQYF.

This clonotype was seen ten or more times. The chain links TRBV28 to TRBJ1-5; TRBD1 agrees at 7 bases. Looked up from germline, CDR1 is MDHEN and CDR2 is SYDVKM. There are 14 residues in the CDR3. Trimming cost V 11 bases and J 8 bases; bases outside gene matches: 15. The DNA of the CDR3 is TGTGCCGTCACCCCGGAGGGGGCCAGGGAGCCCCAGCATTTT. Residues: CAVTPEGAREPQHF.

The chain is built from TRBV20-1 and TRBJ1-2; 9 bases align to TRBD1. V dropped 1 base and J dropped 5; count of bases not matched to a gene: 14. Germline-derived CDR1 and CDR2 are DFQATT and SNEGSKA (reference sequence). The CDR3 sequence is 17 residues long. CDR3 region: CSARVNTPGQGFYGYTF. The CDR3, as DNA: TGCAGTGCTAGAGTAAATACTCCGGGACAGGGATTTTATGGCTACACCTTC.

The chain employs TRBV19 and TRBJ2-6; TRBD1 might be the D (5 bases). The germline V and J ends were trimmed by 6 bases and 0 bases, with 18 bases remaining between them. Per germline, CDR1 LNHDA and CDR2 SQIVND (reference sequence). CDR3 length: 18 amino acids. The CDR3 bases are TGTGCCAGTAGCTTCTCGGCAGGGTCCCTCTCTGGGGCCAACGTCCTGACTTTC. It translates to CASSFSAGSLSGANVLTF.

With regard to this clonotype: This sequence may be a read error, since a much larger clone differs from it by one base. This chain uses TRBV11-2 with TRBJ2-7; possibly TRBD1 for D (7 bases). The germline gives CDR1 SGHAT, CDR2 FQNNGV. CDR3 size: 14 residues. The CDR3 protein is CASSTAGGIGEQSF. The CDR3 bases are TGTGCCAGCAGCACGGCAGGGGGGATCGGCGAGCAGTCCTTC.

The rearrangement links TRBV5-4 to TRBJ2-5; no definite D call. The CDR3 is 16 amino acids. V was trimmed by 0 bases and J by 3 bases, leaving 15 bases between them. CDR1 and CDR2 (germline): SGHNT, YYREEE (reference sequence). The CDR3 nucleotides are TGTGCCAGCAGCTTGGCCCCGACTGAGGCCGAAGAGACCCAGTACTTC. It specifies CASSLAPTEAEETQYF.

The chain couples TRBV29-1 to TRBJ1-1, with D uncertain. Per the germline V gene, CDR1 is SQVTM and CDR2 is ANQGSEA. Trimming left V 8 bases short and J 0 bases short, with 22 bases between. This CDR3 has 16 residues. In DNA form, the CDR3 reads TGCAGCTCCCCGACATTCTACTCACCATTGAACACTGAAGCTTTCTTT. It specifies CSSPTFYSPLNTEAFF.

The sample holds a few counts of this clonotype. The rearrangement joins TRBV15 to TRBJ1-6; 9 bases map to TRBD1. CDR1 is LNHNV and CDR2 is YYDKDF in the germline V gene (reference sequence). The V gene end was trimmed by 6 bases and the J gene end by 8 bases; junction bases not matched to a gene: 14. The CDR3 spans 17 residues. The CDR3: CATRKGTGGAPYSPLHF. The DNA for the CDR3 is TGTGCCACCAGAAAAGGAACAGGGGGCGCCCCCTATTCACCCCTCCACTTT.

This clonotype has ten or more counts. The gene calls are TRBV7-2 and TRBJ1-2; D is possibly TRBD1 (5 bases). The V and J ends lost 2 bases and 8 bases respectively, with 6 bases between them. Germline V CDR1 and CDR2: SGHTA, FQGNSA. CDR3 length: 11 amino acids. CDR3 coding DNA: TGTGCCAGCAGCTTACAGGGAGGCTACACCTTC. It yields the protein CASSLQGGYTF.

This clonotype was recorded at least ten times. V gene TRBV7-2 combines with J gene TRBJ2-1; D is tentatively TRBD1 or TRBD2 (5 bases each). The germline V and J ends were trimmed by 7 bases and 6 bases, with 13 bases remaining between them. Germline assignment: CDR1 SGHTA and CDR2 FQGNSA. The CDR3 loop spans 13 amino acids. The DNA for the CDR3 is TGTGCCAGCAAGCCGGGACCCCGCAATGAGCAGTTCTTC. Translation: CASKPGPRNEQFF.

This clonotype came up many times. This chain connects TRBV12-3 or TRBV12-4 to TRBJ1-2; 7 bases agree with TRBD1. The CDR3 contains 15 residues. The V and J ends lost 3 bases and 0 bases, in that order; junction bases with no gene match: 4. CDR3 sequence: CASSFWDRANYGYTF. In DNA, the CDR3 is TGTGCCAGCAGTTTCTGGGACAGAGCTAACTATGGCTACACCTTC.